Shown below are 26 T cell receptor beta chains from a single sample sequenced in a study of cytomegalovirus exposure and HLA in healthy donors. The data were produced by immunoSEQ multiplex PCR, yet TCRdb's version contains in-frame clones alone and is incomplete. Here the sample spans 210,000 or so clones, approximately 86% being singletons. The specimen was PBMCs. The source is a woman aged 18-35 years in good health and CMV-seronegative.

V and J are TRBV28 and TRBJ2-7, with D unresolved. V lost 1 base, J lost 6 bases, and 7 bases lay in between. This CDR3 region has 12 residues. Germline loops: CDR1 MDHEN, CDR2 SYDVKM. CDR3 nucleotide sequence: TGTGCCAGCAGTTTATTGTCAGGCGAGCAGTACTTC. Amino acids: CASSLLSGEQYF.

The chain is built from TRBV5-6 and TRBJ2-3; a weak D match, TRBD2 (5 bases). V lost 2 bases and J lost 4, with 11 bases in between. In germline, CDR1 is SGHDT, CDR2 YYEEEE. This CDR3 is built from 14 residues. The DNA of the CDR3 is TGTGCCAGCAGCTTTCGTATCGGGGCAGATACGCAGTATTTT. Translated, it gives CASSFRIGADTQYF.

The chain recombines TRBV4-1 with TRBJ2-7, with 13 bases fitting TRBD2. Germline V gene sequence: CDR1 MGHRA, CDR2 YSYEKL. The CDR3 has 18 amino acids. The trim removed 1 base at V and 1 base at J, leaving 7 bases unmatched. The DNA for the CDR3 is TGCGCCAGCAGCCAAGTACCCCTGGGACTAGCGGGATCCTACGAGCAGTACTTC. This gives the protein CASSQVPLGLAGSYEQYF.

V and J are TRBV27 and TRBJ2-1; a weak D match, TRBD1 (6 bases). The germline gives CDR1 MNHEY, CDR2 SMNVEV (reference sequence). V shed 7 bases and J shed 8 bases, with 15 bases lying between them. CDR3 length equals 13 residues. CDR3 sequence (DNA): TGTGCCAGCACCTTGACAGGTCGGGATGAGCAGTTCTTC. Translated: CASTLTGRDEQFF.

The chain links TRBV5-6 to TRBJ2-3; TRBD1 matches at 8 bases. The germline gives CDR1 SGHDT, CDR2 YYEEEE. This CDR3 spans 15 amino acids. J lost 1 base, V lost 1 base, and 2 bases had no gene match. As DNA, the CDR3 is TGTGCCAGCAGCTTGAAGACAGGGGGCACAGATACGCAGTATTTT. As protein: CASSLKTGGTDTQYF.

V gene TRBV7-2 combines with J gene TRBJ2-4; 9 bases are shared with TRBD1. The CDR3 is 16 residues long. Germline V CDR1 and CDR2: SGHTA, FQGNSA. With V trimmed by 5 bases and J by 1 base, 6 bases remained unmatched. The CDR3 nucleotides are TGTGCCAGCAGCCCCGGGACAGGGATTGCCAAAAACATTCAGTACTTC. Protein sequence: CASSPGTGIAKNIQYF.

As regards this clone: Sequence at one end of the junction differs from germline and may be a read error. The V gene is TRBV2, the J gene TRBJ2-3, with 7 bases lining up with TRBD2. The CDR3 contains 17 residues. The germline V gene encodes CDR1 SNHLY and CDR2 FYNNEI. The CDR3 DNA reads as TGTGCCAGCAGCGAAGCGGGAAGTAGCGGCAGCACAGATACGCAGTATTTT. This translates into CASSEAGSSGSTDTQYF.

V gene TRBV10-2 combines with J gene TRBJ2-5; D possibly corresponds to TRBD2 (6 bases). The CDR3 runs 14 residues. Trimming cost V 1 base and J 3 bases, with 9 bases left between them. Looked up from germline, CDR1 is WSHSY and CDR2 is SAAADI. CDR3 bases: TGCGCCAGCAGTGAGTTCCGACTAGAAGAGACCCAGTACTTC. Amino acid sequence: CASSEFRLEETQYF.

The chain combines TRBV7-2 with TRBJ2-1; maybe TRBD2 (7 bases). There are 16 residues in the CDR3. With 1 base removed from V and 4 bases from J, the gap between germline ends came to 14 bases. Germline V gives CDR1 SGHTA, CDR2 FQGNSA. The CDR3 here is CASSLVGGLPYNEQFF. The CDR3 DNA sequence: TGTGCCAGCAGCTTAGTCGGGGGGCTACCATACAATGAGCAGTTCTTC.

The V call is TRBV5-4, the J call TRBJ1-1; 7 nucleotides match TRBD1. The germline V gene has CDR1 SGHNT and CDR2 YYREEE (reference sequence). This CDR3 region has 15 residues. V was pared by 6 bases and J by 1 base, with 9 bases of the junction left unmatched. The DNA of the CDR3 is TGTGCCAGCACCACTACAGGGGTGGAGAACACTGAAGCTTTCTTT. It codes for CASTTTGVENTEAFF.

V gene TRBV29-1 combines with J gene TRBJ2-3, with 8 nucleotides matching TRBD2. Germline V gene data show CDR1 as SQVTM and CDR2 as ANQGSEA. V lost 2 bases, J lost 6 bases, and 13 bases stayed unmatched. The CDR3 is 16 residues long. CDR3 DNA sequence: TGCAGCGTTGAACCCCCGACTAGCGTGAGTTGGGATACGCAGTATTTT. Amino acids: CSVEPPTSVSWDTQYF.

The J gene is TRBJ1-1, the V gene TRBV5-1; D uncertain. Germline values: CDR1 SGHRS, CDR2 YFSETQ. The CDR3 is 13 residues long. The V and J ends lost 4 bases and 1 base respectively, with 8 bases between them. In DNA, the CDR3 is TGCGCCAGCAGCATGCAAGCGAACACTGAAGCTTTCTTT. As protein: CASSMQANTEAFF.

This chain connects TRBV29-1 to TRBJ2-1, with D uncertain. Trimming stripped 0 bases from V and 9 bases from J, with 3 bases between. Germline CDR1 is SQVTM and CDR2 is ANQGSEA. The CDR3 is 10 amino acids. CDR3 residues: CSVEDSEQFF. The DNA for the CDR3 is TGCAGCGTTGAAGACTCTGAGCAGTTCTTC.

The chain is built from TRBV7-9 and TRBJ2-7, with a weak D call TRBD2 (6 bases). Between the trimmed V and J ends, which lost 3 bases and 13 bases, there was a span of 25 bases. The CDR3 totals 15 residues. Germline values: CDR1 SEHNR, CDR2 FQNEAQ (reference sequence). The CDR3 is CASSFGGMPEESGYF. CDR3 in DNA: TGTGCCAGCAGCTTTGGCGGGATGCCCGAGGAGAGCGGATACTTC.

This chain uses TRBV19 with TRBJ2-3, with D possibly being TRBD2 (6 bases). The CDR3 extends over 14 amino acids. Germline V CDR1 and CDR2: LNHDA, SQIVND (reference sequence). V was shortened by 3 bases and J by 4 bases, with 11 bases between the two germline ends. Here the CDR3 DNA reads TGTGCCAGTAGTATGGGAAGGAGGGCAGATACGCAGTATTTT. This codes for CASSMGRRADTQYF.

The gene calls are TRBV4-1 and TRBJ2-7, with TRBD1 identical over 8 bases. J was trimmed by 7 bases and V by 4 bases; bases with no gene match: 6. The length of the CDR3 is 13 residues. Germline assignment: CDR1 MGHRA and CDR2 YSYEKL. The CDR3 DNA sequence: TGCGCCAGCAGCCTCACAGGGGGAGGAGAGCAGTACTTC. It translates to CASSLTGGGEQYF.

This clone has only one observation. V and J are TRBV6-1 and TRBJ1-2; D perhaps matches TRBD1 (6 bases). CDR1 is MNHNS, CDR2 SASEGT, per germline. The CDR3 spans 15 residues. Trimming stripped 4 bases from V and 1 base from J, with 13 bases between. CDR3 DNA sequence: TGTGCCAGCAGTGGCCCCCAGGGGATTAACTATGGCTACACCTTC. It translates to CASSGPQGINYGYTF.

CDR3 sequence reads: CAWGGGANAFF. CDR3 DNA: TGTGCCTGGGGAGGGGGCGCAAACGCTTTCTTT. The chain has TRBV30 and TRBJ1-1, with 7 nucleotides matching TRBD1. The CDR3 has 11 residues. Trimming took 5 bases from V and 11 from J; bases not matched to a gene: 8. Germline CDR1 reads GTSNPN; CDR2 reads SVGIG (reference sequence).

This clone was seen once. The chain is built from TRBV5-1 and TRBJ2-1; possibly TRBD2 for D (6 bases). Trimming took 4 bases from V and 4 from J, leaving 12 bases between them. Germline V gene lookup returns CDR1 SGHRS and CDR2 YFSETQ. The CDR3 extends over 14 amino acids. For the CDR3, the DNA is TGCGCCAGCAGCCTGGCCAGCGGGTACAATGAGCAGTTCTTC. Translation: CASSLASGYNEQFF.

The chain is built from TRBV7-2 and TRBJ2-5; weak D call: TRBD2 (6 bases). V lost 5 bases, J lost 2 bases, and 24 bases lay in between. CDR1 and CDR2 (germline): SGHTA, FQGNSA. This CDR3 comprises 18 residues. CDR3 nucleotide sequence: TGTGCCAGCAGCCCCAAAGTGCGGTGGGCGGGGAATCAAGAGACCCAGTACTTC. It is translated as CASSPKVRWAGNQETQYF.

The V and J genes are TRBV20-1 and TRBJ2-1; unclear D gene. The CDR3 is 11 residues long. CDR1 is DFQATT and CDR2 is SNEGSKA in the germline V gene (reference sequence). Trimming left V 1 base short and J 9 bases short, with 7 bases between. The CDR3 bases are TGCAGTGCTAGAGTTCGAGGTGAGCAGTTCTTC. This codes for CSARVRGEQFF.

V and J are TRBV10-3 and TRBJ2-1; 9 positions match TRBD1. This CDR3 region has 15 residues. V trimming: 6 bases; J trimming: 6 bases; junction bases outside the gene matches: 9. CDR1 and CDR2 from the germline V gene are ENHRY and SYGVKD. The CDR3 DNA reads TGTGCCATCAGCAAAGAACCGGGACAGGGCAATGAGCAGTTCTTC. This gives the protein CAISKEPGQGNEQFF.

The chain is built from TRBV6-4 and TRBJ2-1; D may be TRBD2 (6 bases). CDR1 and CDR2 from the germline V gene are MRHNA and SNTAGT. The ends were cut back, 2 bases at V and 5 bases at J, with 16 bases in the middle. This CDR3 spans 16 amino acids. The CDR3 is CASSDKLREPNNEQFF. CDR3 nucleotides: TGTGCCAGCAGTGACAAACTTCGGGAGCCCAACAATGAGCAGTTCTTC.

This CDR3 reads CASSLGYSGSNEQFF. Written as DNA, the CDR3 is TGTGCCAGCAGCTTAGGGTATAGCGGGAGTAATGAGCAGTTCTTC. The rearrangement links TRBV11-3 to TRBJ2-1; TRBD2 matches 9 bases. V lost 1 base to trimming and J lost 7 bases; unmatched junction nucleotides: 5. The germline V gene encodes CDR1 SGHNT and CDR2 YENEEA. The CDR3 consists of 15 residues.

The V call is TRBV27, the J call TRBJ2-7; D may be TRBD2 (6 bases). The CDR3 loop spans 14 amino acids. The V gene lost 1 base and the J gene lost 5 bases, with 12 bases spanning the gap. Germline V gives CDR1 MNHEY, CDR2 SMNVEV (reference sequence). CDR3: CASSLWAGRNEQYF. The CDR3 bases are TGTGCCAGCAGTTTATGGGCAGGGAGGAACGAGCAGTACTTC.

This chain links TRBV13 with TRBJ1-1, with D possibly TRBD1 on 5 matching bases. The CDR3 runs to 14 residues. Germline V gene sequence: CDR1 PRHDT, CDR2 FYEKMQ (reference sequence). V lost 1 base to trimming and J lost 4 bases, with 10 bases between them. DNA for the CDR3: TGTGCCAGCAGCTTAGCAGGGCTCGGCACTGAAGCTTTCTTT. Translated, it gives CASSLAGLGTEAFF.